The 22 T cell receptor beta chains below come from one sample, sequenced in a study of OX40 agonist ivuxolimab in advanced cancers. Here immunoSEQ multiplex PCR was the method, and the copy in TCRdb shows in-frame clones only, minus some. The sample shows around 34,000 clones, 65% to 90% of them seen only once. Sequenced material: CD4+ or CD8+ T cells sorted from blood, taken in a trial of the OX40 agonist ivuxolimab. These receptors originate from an adult with an advanced solid tumor such as melanoma, head and neck, liver or kidney cancer.

J is TRBJ2-7 and V is TRBV5-1; TRBD2 agrees at 8 bases. V lost 1 base and J lost 2; bases outside the gene matches: 17. Germline CDR1 and CDR2: SGHRS and YFSETQ. This CDR3 contains 19 residues. The CDR3 region is CASSLWLSTLTSAAYEQYF. CDR3 nucleotide sequence: TGCGCCAGCAGCTTGTGGCTTTCTACCTTGACTAGCGCCGCCTACGAGCAGTACTTC.

The chain carries TRBV14 and TRBJ2-4; D is perhaps TRBD1 (6 bases). V was cut by 1 base and J by 3 bases, with 10 bases left in between. The CDR3 spans 15 residues. Looked up from germline, CDR1 is SGHDN and CDR2 is FVKESK. The CDR3 nucleotides are TGTGCCAGCAGCCAAGGCACAGGGCTCAAAAACATTCAGTACTTC. This codes for CASSQGTGLKNIQYF.

The V call is TRBV4-3, the J call TRBJ1-6, with TRBD1 identical over 7 bases. Losses at the gene ends were 0 bases for V and 8 bases for J; bases not matched to a gene: 7. The CDR3 covers 16 residues. Germline V gene lookup returns CDR1 LGHNA and CDR2 YSLEER. This CDR3 reads CASSQDPGTEYSPLHF. The DNA for the CDR3 is TGCGCCAGCAGCCAAGACCCCGGGACAGAGTATTCACCCCTCCACTTT.

This clone was counted once. The CDR3: CSARGQYNTEAFF. DNA of the CDR3: TGCAGCGCCAGGGGACAGTATAACACTGAAGCTTTCTTT. J is TRBJ1-1 and V is TRBV29-1; 7 bases are a match to TRBD1. CDR1 is SQVTM and CDR2 is ANQGSEA in the germline V gene. The CDR3 contains 13 residues. V was clipped by 7 bases and J by 2 bases; unmatched bases: 7.

This chain uses TRBV7-6 with TRBJ1-2; D is unresolved. The CDR3 covers 12 residues. CDR1 is SGHVS, CDR2 FNYEAQ, per germline. The V end was cut by 5 bases, the J end by 8 bases, with 12 bases between. This CDR3 reads CASSPGGGGYTF. In nucleotides, the CDR3 is TGTGCCAGCAGCCCGGGTGGAGGGGGCTACACCTTC.

The V and J genes are TRBV10-3 and TRBJ2-3, with TRBD1 matching over 9 bases. Germline-derived CDR1 and CDR2 are ENHRY and SYGVKD. CDR3 length: 17 residues. V shed 6 bases, J shed 0 bases, and the junction held 10 bases outside the gene matches. The CDR3 DNA reads as TGTGCCATCAGCGCGTACCCACAGGGGGCTAGCACAGATACGCAGTATTTT. Protein sequence: CAISAYPQGASTDTQYF.

The chain couples TRBV27 to TRBJ1-5; 7 nucleotides align to TRBD1. The CDR3 runs 13 residues. CDR1 MNHEY and CDR2 SMNVEV come from the germline V gene (reference sequence). V shed 6 bases, J shed 4 bases, and the junction held 3 bases outside the gene matches. For the CDR3, the DNA is TGTGCCAGCAGCCTGACAGGGAATCAGCCCCAGCATTTT. Its protein is CASSLTGNQPQHF.

The chain employs TRBV15 and TRBJ1-6; D ambiguous. Trimming took 0 bases from V and 6 from J, leaving 6 bases between them. Germline CDR1 reads LNHNV; CDR2 reads YYDKDF (reference sequence). The CDR3 runs to 14 residues. CDR3 region: CATSREYSNSPLHF. The CDR3 bases are TGTGCCACCAGCAGAGAGTACAGTAATTCACCCCTCCACTTT.

The V call is TRBV7-2, the J call TRBJ2-7; D perhaps matches TRBD2 (7 bases). Trimming cost V 4 bases and J 5 bases, with 15 bases left between them. The CDR3 contains 14 residues. Looked up from germline, CDR1 is SGHTA and CDR2 is FQGNSA. The CDR3 is CASSSSRGADEQYF. CDR3 in DNA: TGTGCCAGCAGCTCTAGCCGGGGGGCCGACGAGCAGTACTTC.

As to this clone: Distinct nucleotide sequences in the sample also encode this CDR3. The chain links TRBV12-5 to TRBJ1-1; D unclear. This CDR3 is 12 amino acids long. With 6 bases removed from V and 11 bases from J, the gap between germline ends came to 16 bases. CDR1 LGHNT and CDR2 FRNRAP come from the germline V gene. CDR3 coding DNA: TGTGCTAGTGGCCTTTCGAGGCCTGGGGCTTTCTTT. Translating gives CASGLSRPGAFF.

This clone was picked up a small number of times. The J gene is TRBJ1-1, the V gene TRBV7-9; maybe TRBD1 (6 bases). V was trimmed by 5 bases and J by 8 bases, leaving 12 bases between them. This CDR3 has 12 amino acids. The germline gives CDR1 SEHNR, CDR2 FQNEAQ (reference sequence). The DNA for the CDR3 is TGTGCCAGCAGCCAGTCCGGGACAGAAGCTTTCTTT. Translating gives CASSQSGTEAFF.

The V and J genes are TRBV7-2 and TRBJ1-2; TRBD1 might be the D (6 bases). The CDR3 length is 14 residues. Trimming removed 1 base from V and 7 bases from J, with 13 bases in between. Germline V gene data show CDR1 as SGHTA and CDR2 as FQGNSA. As DNA, the CDR3 is TGTGCCAGCAGCTTAGAGGCCTACAGGGCTGGCTACACCTTC. Translation gives CASSLEAYRAGYTF.

The chain joins TRBV5-6 to TRBJ2-7, with D maybe TRBD2 (6 bases). V lost 4 bases, J lost 2 bases, and 16 bases lay in between. This CDR3 comprises 15 residues. Germline loops: CDR1 SGHDT, CDR2 YYEEEE. The chain's CDR3 is CASSLPRRVTYEQYF. The CDR3, as DNA: TGTGCCAGCAGCCTTCCTCGGAGGGTCACCTACGAGCAGTACTTC. Supplemented by reference TRBV5-6 and TRBJ2-7, the full variable domain reads DAGVTQSPTHLIKTRGQQVTLRCSPKSGHDTVSWYQQALGQGPQFIFQYYEEEERQRGNFPDRFSGHQFPNYSSELNVNALLLGDSALYLCASSLPRRVTYEQYFGPGTRLTVT.

The genes are TRBV19 and TRBJ2-2, with D unclear. Germline V gene lookup returns CDR1 LNHDA and CDR2 SQIVND (reference sequence). V lost 4 bases and J lost 1, with 7 bases in between. The CDR3 loop spans 14 amino acids. CDR3 amino acids: CASSTNWNTGELFF. DNA of the CDR3: TGTGCCAGTAGTACGAATTGGAACACCGGGGAGCTGTTTTTT.

This chain connects TRBV11-2 to TRBJ2-7, with TRBD2 matching over 8 bases. Germline CDR1 is SGHAT and CDR2 is FQNNGV. V lost 2 bases and J lost 4; bases outside the gene matches: 7. The CDR3 runs 15 residues. The CDR3 region is CASSLLPAGEYEQYF. Written as DNA, the CDR3 is TGTGCCAGCAGCTTATTACCAGCGGGAGAATACGAGCAGTACTTC.

The V call is TRBV19, the J call TRBJ2-2; D is unclear. The CDR3 sequence is 15 residues long. Germline CDR1 reads LNHDA; CDR2 reads SQIVND (reference sequence). Between the trimmed V and J ends, which lost 7 bases and 5 bases, there was a span of 17 bases. The CDR3 is CASKGSVGWTGELFF. CDR3 DNA: TGTGCCAGTAAAGGATCCGTCGGGTGGACCGGGGAGCTGTTTTTT.

The V and J genes are TRBV25-1 and TRBJ1-1; D gene ambiguous. This CDR3 contains 11 residues. With 8 bases removed from V and 5 bases from J, the gap between germline ends came to 9 bases. Germline V CDR1 and CDR2: MGHDK, SYGVNS. The CDR3 protein is CASRGLTEAFF. The CDR3 DNA reads TGTGCCAGCCGAGGGTTGACTGAAGCTTTCTTT. Looking up the rest from reference TRBV25-1 and TRBJ1-1 gives the full variable domain: EADIYQTPRYLVIGTGKKITLECSQTMGHDKMYWYQQDPGMELHLIHYSYGVNSTEKGDLSSESTVSRIRTEHFPLTLESARPSHTSQYLCASRGLTEAFFGQGTRLTVV.

The rearrangement uses TRBV6-6 and TRBJ1-2; D gene uncertain. The CDR3 is made up of 12 amino acids. V was cut by 2 bases and J by 6 bases, with 7 bases left in between. Per germline, CDR1 MNHNY and CDR2 SVGAGI (reference sequence). The CDR3: CASSYRGDGYTF. The CDR3 DNA is TGTGCCAGCAGTTACCGTGGCGATGGCTACACCTTC.

The genes are TRBV7-2 and TRBJ2-7; 7 bases align to TRBD2. The germline V gene encodes CDR1 SGHTA and CDR2 FQGNSA. CDR3 length: 18 amino acids. Trimming took 5 bases from V and 0 from J; bases not matched to a gene: 16. In DNA form, the CDR3 reads TGTGCCAGCAGCGCCCCGGGTGGGCGGGAGATAAGCTCCTACGAGCAGTACTTC. As protein: CASSAPGGREISSYEQYF.

V is TRBV4-3 and J is TRBJ2-5; the D gene is possibly TRBD2 (6 bases). The CDR3 runs 16 residues. The germline V gene encodes CDR1 LGHNA and CDR2 YSLEER. Between the trimmed V and J ends, which lost 0 bases and 4 bases, there was a span of 15 bases. CDR3 sequence reads: CASSQDLRAGRETQYF. CDR3 nucleotide sequence: TGCGCCAGCAGCCAAGATCTTAGGGCGGGACGAGAGACCCAGTACTTC.

CDR3 region: CASSRRGTTSYEQYF. The CDR3 DNA follows: TGTGCCAGCAGTCGGCGGGGGACTACTTCCTACGAGCAGTACTTC. The genes are TRBV28 and TRBJ2-7; 7 nucleotides match TRBD2. This CDR3 spans 15 amino acids. V was clipped by 5 bases and J by 1 base; unmatched bases: 8. Germline V gene lookup returns CDR1 MDHEN and CDR2 SYDVKM. Filled out from reference TRBV28 and TRBJ2-7, the complete variable domain reads DVKVTQSSRYLVKRTGEKVFLECVQDMDHENMFWYRQDPGLGLRLIYFSYDVKMKEKGDIPEGYSVSREKKERFSLILESASTNQTSMYLCASSRRGTTSYEQYFGPGTRLTVT.

CDR3 amino acids: CASSYRRETQYF. CDR3 DNA: TGTGCCAGCAGCTATAGGAGGGAGACCCAGTACTTC. The chain is built from TRBV14 and TRBJ2-5; perhaps TRBD2 as D (5 bases). Between the trimmed V and J ends, which lost 5 bases and 5 bases, there was a span of 9 bases. CDR3 length: 12 amino acids. The germline CDR1 and CDR2 sequences are SGHDN and FVKESK. The full variable domain, its missing parts supplied by reference TRBV14 and TRBJ2-5, is EAGVTQFPSHSVIEKGQTVTLRCDPISGHDNLYWYRRVMGKEIKFLLHFVKESKQDESGMPNNRFLAERTGGTYSTLKVQPAELEDSGVYFCASSYRRETQYFGPGTRLLVL.